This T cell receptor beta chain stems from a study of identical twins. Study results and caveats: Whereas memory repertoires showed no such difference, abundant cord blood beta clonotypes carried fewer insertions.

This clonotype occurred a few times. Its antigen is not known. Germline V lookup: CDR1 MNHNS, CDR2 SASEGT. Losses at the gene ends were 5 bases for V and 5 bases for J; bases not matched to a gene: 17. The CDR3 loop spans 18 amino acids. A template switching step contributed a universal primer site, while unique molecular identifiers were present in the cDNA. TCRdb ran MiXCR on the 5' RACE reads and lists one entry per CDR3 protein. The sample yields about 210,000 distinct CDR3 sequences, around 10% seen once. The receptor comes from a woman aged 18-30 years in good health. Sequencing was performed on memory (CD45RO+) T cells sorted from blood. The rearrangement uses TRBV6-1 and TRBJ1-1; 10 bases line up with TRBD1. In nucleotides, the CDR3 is TGTGCCAGCAGTACGACAGGGGGCAATAAGGGCAGGTGGACTGAAGCTTTCTTT. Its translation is CASSTTGGNKGRWTEAFF.